What follows are 13 T cell receptor beta chains derived from one specimen sequenced in a study of blood T cell repertoires in COVID-19. Some clones are missing from TCRdb's copy, which holds only in-frame ones; the method was immunoSEQ multiplex PCR. The sample carries under 200,000 clones, approximately 80% recorded once. The sequenced material came from PBMCs or T cells enriched from blood (not recorded which). The receptors were gathered from a man aged 45-65 years who had recovered from COVID-19.

The chain links TRBV5-1 to TRBJ2-7, with 11 positions matching TRBD2. Germline trimming cut 0 bases from V and 6 bases from J; bases unmatched to any gene: 8. CDR3 length: 16 amino acids. Germline V lookup: CDR1 SGHRS, CDR2 YFSETQ. The CDR3 here is CASSLGGTSGLSEQYF. CDR3 sequence (DNA): TGCGCCAGCAGCTTGGGGGGGACTAGCGGCCTCTCCGAGCAGTACTTC.

The V call is TRBV19, the J call TRBJ1-1; D is unresolved. V lost 6 bases to trimming and J lost 4 bases, with 15 bases between them. Looked up from germline, CDR1 is LNHDA and CDR2 is SQIVND (reference sequence). The CDR3 runs to 14 residues. CDR3 sequence reads: CASRTKTLITEAFF. The CDR3 region has the DNA TGTGCCAGTAGAACTAAAACTCTTATCACTGAAGCTTTCTTT.

V usage is TRBV5-6 and J usage is TRBJ1-4; TRBD1 might be the D (5 bases). Germline CDR1 reads SGHDT; CDR2 reads YYEEEE. The CDR3 extends over 15 amino acids. The germline V and J ends were trimmed by 2 bases and 10 bases, with 18 bases remaining between them. In DNA form, the CDR3 reads TGTGCCAGCAGCTTTTTCACAGACCCTAGGGGAAAACTGTTTTTT. Amino acid sequence: CASSFFTDPRGKLFF.

The rearrangement joins TRBV12-3 or TRBV12-4 to TRBJ1-3; D not resolved. V was clipped by 6 bases and J by 0 bases, with 3 bases between them. CDR3 length: 12 residues. The DNA of the CDR3 is TGTGCCAGCAGCCTCTCTGGAAACACCATATATTTT. Translated, it gives CASSLSGNTIYF.

The gene calls are TRBV28 and TRBJ2-2, with D perhaps TRBD1 (6 bases). CDR1 and CDR2 from the germline V gene are MDHEN and SYDVKM. V lost 4 bases, J lost 5 bases, and 14 bases lay in between. The CDR3 length is 15 residues. CDR3 bases: TGTGCCAGCAGTTCCCCAGGGGAATTAACCGGGGAGCTGTTTTTT. As protein: CASSSPGELTGELFF.

This clone occurred once. The chain links TRBV27 to TRBJ2-1; 8 bases agree with TRBD2. Unmatched junction bases numbered 14, after V lost 4 bases and J lost 9 bases. Germline loops: CDR1 MNHEY, CDR2 SMNVEV (reference sequence). The CDR3 length is 16 residues. The DNA for the CDR3 is TGTGCCAGCAGTTGGGGACTAGTCGGGAGGTCAAGTGAGCAGTTCTTC. Its protein product is CASSWGLVGRSSEQFF.

The V and J genes are TRBV7-3 and TRBJ1-1, with D perhaps TRBD1 (6 bases). CDR1 and CDR2 from the germline V gene are SGHTA and FQGTGA. CDR3 length equals 17 residues. The V and J ends lost 1 base and 0 bases respectively, with 15 bases between them. The CDR3 spells CASSLIGQGMVNTEAFF. In DNA, the CDR3 is TGTGCCAGCAGCTTAATAGGCCAGGGGATGGTGAACACTGAAGCTTTCTTT.

V is TRBV19 and J is TRBJ2-2, with 9 bases fitting TRBD2. The V gene's germline CDR1 is LNHDA and CDR2 SQIVND (reference sequence). This CDR3 spans 17 amino acids. V shed 3 bases, J shed 4 bases, and the junction held 9 bases outside the gene matches. The CDR3 is CASSIAAGGPSTGELFF. CDR3 bases: TGTGCCAGTAGTATTGCCGCGGGAGGGCCGAGCACCGGGGAGCTGTTTTTT.

The rearrangement links TRBV18 to TRBJ1-2, with 7 positions matching TRBD1. The CDR3 is 14 residues long. From germline, CDR1 is KGHSH and CDR2 LQKENI. The junction had 10 bases not matched to a gene; V was cut back by 4 bases and J by 8 bases. The CDR3 DNA follows: TGTGCCAGCTCACTGTCCGGACAGGTCTACGGCTACACCTTC. It specifies CASSLSGQVYGYTF.

The chain joins TRBV10-3 to TRBJ2-3; TRBD1 aligns across 8 bases. J lost 1 base, V lost 3 bases, and 9 bases had no gene match. The germline V gene encodes CDR1 ENHRY and CDR2 SYGVKD. The CDR3 loop spans 17 amino acids. CDR3 in DNA: TGTGCCATCAGTGAATCAGGGGGCGCTCCCCGCACAGATACGCAGTATTTT. It translates to CAISESGGAPRTDTQYF.

In this sample, this clone turned up a few times. This rearrangement joins TRBV5-1 to TRBJ1-2; D is uncertain. In germline, CDR1 is SGHRS, CDR2 YFSETQ. Trimming pared 2 bases from V and 6 bases from J, leaving 5 bases between. There are 11 residues in the CDR3. The CDR3 here is CASSFLNGYTF. Written as DNA, the CDR3 is TGCGCCAGCAGCTTCCTTAATGGCTACACCTTC.

V gene TRBV10-1 combines with J gene TRBJ2-7, with D possibly being TRBD1 (5 bases). Germline V gives CDR1 WNHNN, CDR2 SYGVQD (reference sequence). The V and J ends lost 1 base and 2 bases respectively, with 9 bases between them. This CDR3 has 14 residues. The CDR3: CASSELTVPYEQYF. The CDR3 DNA is TGCGCCAGCAGTGAGTTGACAGTACCCTACGAGCAGTACTTC.

The chain links TRBV27 to TRBJ1-1; D possibly corresponds to TRBD1 (5 bases). The CDR3 loop spans 13 amino acids. V dropped 3 bases and J dropped 10 bases, with 15 bases sitting between them. Germline-derived CDR1 and CDR2 are MNHEY and SMNVEV (reference sequence). The CDR3 coding sequence is TGTGCCAGCAGTTTTCCTCCCCGGGGGGGAGCTTTCTTT. As protein: CASSFPPRGGAFF.